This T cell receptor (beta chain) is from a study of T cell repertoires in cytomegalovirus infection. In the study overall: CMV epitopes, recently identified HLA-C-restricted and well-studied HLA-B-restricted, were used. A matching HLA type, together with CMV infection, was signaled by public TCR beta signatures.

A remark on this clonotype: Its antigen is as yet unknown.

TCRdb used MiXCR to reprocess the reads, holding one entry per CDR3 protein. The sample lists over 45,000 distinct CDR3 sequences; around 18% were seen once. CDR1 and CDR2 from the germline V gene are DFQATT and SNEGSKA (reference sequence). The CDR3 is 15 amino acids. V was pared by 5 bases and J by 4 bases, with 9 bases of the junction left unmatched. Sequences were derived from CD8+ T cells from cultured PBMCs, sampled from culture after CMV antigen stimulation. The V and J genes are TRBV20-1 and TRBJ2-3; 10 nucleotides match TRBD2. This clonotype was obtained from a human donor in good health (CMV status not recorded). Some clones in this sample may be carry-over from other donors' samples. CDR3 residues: CSAGQLAGRADTQYF. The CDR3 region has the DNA TGCAGTGCTGGCCAACTAGCGGGAAGGGCAGATACGCAGTATTTT.